Shown below are 9 T cell receptor beta chains from a single sample sequenced in a study of OX40 agonist ivuxolimab in advanced cancers. Using immunoSEQ multiplex PCR, the repertoire was profiled, and TCRdb retains in-frame clones only, with some absent. Among 65,000 to 80,000 clones listed, approximately 89% were seen once. The sequenced sample was CD4+ or CD8+ T cells sorted from blood, obtained in a trial of the OX40 agonist ivuxolimab. Receptors were obtained from an adult with an advanced solid tumor such as melanoma, head and neck, liver or kidney cancer.

The V and J genes are TRBV29-1 and TRBJ2-7; 10 bases are a match to TRBD1. The CDR3 spans 13 residues. CDR1 is SQVTM, CDR2 ANQGSEA, per germline. J gave up 6 bases and V 4 bases, and 6 bases lay outside the gene matches. The CDR3, as DNA: TGCAGCGTTGGACAGGGGGCGAGAGGCGAGCAGTACTTC. Encoded protein: CSVGQGARGEQYF.

DNA for the CDR3: TGCGCCAGCAGTGTGGGACAGACCAATGAGCAGTTCTTC. As protein: CASSVGQTNEQFF. The chain is built from TRBV10-1 and TRBJ2-1; 7 bases fit TRBD1. CDR1 WNHNN and CDR2 SYGVQD come from the germline V gene (reference sequence). The CDR3 totals 13 residues. J lost 6 bases, V lost 4 bases, and 3 bases had no gene match.

This chain connects TRBV7-2 to TRBJ2-7; TRBD1 is a possible D gene (6 bases). The CDR3 is made up of 15 amino acids. V shed 1 base and J shed 7 bases, with 17 bases lying between them. Germline CDR1 and CDR2: SGHTA and FQGNSA. The CDR3 coding sequence is TGTGCCAGCAGCTTAGGGGGGACACCCTGGAGGGAGCAGTACTTC. Translating gives CASSLGGTPWREQYF.

The chain joins TRBV30 to TRBJ1-5; no clear D. Germline values: CDR1 GTSNPN, CDR2 SVGIG (reference sequence). The CDR3 is 12 amino acids. Trimming took off 6 bases at V and 4 bases at J, with 10 bases between the two ends. The CDR3 region is CACGTPNQPQHF. As DNA, the CDR3 is TGTGCCTGTGGTACCCCGAATCAGCCCCAGCATTTT.

The rearrangement joins TRBV19 to TRBJ2-6; D is undetermined. The CDR3 is 13 amino acids. Trimming shortened V by 5 bases and J by 4 bases, and 6 bases separated the two germline ends. CDR1 is LNHDA and CDR2 is SQIVND in the germline V gene (reference sequence). CDR3 coding DNA: TGTGCCAGTAGTTCCTCCGGGGCCAACGTCCTGACTTTC. Translating it yields CASSSSGANVLTF.

The V and J genes are TRBV5-1 and TRBJ1-1; 12 bases match TRBD1. Germline CDR1 is SGHRS and CDR2 is YFSETQ. The V and J ends lost 5 bases and 3 bases, in that order; junction bases with no gene match: 8. The CDR3 extends over 16 amino acids. The CDR3 sequence: CASRPGQGARDTEAFF. The CDR3 DNA sequence: TGCGCCAGCAGACCGGGACAGGGGGCGCGGGACACTGAAGCTTTCTTT.

The chain joins TRBV2 to TRBJ2-6, with D possibly called TRBD1 or TRBD2 (6 bases each). The germline CDR1 and CDR2 sequences are SNHLY and FYNNEI. CDR3 length: 15 residues. The V end was cut by 6 bases, the J end by 1 base, with 10 bases between. CDR3 nucleotide sequence: TGTGCCAGCAGGAGGGGGGTATCTGGGGCCAACGTCCTGACTTTC. Amino acids: CASRRGVSGANVLTF.

This clone was detected once. The gene calls are TRBV5-5 and TRBJ2-7, with D maybe TRBD1 (6 bases). The CDR3 has 14 residues. Between the trimmed V and J ends, which lost 4 bases and 5 bases, there was a span of 16 bases. Germline V gene data show CDR1 as SGHKS and CDR2 as YYEKEE (reference sequence). The DNA of the CDR3 is TGTGCCAGCAGCGGCAGGTGGGCAGGGGACGAGCAGTACTTC. Its translation is CASSGRWAGDEQYF.

A few counts support this clone. The chain combines TRBV18 with TRBJ2-2; TRBD1 aligns across 8 bases. V lost 3 bases, J lost 5 bases, and 2 bases stayed unmatched. Germline assignment: CDR1 KGHSH and CDR2 LQKENI. The CDR3 extends over 14 amino acids. CDR3 residues: CASSPQGATGELFF. CDR3 coding DNA: TGTGCCAGCTCACCGCAGGGGGCAACCGGGGAGCTGTTTTTT.